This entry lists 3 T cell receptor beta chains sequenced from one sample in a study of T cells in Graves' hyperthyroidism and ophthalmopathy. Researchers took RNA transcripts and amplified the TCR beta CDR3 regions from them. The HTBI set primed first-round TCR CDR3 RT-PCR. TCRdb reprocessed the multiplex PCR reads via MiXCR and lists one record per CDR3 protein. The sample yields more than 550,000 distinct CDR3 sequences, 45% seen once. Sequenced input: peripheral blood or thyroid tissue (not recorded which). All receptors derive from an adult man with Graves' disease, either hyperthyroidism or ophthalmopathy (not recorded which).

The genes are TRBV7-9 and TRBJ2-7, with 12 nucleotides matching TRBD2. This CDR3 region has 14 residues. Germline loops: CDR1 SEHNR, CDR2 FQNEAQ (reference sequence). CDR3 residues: CARAPTSGGYEQYF. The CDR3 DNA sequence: TGTGCTAGAGCCCCGACTAGCGGGGGCTACGAGCAGTACTTC.

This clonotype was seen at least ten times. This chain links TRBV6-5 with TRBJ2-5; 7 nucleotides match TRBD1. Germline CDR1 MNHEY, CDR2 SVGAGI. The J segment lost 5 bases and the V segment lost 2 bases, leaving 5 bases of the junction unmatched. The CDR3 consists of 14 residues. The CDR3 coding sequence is TGTGCCAGCAGTTACCGGGACAGTTGGGAGACCCAGTACTTC. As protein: CASSYRDSWETQYF.

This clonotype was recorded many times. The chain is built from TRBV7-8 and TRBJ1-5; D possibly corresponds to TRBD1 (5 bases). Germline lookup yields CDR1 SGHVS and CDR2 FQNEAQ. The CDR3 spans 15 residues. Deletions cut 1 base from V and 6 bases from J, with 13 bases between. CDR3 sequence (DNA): TGTGCCAGCAGCTTAGATAGCCAGGGACTTCAGCCCCAGCATTTT. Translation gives CASSLDSQGLQPQHF.